These 16 T cell receptor beta chains came from one sample sequenced in a study of T cells after yellow fever vaccination. TCRdb independently ran MiXCR on the 5' RACE reads; one entry per CDR3 protein. Of under 95,000 distinct CDR3 sequences in the sample, around 7% were seen once. Sequenced material: CD8+ T cells sorted from PBMCs, taken 9 to 10 days after the first yellow fever vaccination. The receptors derive from a man aged 18 to 30 who received the YFV17D yellow fever vaccine.

A word on this clonotype: Given a much more abundant clone one base away, this may be a read error. V is TRBV15 and J is TRBJ1-6; 8 bases are a match to TRBD1. The trim removed 0 bases at V and 9 bases at J, leaving 4 bases unmatched. Germline loops: CDR1 LNHNV, CDR2 YYDKDF (reference sequence). The CDR3 contains 15 residues. In DNA form, the CDR3 reads TGTGCCACCAGCAGAGATCAGGGGGCGACTTCACCCCTCCACTTT. Its protein is CATSRDQGATSPLHF. The whole variable domain, filled in from reference TRBV15 and TRBJ1-6, reads DAMVIQNPRYQVTQFGKPVTLSCSQTLNHNVMYWYQQKSSQAPKLLFHYYDKDFNNEADTPDNFQSRRPNTSFCFLDIRSPGLGDTAMYLCATSRDQGATSPLHFGNGTRLTVT.

V gene TRBV12-3 or TRBV12-4 combines with J gene TRBJ1-3, with a weak D call TRBD1 (5 bases). V was pared by 11 bases and J by 1 base, with 12 bases between. CDR3 length: 13 amino acids. CDR3 sequence: CASWGISGNTIYF. DNA of the CDR3: TGTGCCTCCTGGGGGATTTCTGGAAACACCATATATTTT.

This clonotype was detected only a few times. This rearrangement joins TRBV11-2 to TRBJ2-7; possibly TRBD1 for D (6 bases). This CDR3 is built from 16 residues. Looked up from germline, CDR1 is SGHAT and CDR2 is FQNNGV. The V gene lost 2 bases and the J gene lost 0 bases, with 14 bases spanning the gap. The CDR3 spells CASSLWLGDTSYEQYF. CDR3 sequence (DNA): TGTGCCAGCAGCTTATGGTTAGGGGACACCTCCTACGAGCAGTACTTC.

This clonotype was recorded at least ten times. This chain uses TRBV18 with TRBJ2-5; D gene ambiguous. Germline-derived CDR1 and CDR2 are KGHSH and LQKENI. The CDR3 runs 16 residues. Trimming removed 2 bases at V and 5 bases at J, with 18 bases between. This CDR3 reads CASSPSASPSSETQYF. CDR3 sequence (DNA): TGTGCCAGCTCACCAAGCGCAAGCCCCTCTTCGGAGACCCAGTACTTC.

The V call is TRBV27, the J call TRBJ2-7; possibly TRBD1 for D (5 bases). This CDR3 region has 13 residues. Germline V gene lookup returns CDR1 MNHEY and CDR2 SMNVEV (reference sequence). Trimming pared 4 bases from V and 7 bases from J, leaving 14 bases between. This chain's CDR3 is CASSYTQGGEQYV. Written as DNA, the CDR3 is TGTGCCAGCAGTTATACTCAGGGTGGGGAGCAGTACGTC.

This clonotype was picked up many times. The chain carries TRBV2 and TRBJ2-7; D gene ambiguous. This CDR3 spans 13 amino acids. Trimming pared 3 bases from V and 4 bases from J, leaving 10 bases between. Germline V gene lookup returns CDR1 SNHLY and CDR2 FYNNEI. CDR3 protein: CASSEWVQYEQYV. CDR3 DNA: TGTGCCAGCAGTGAGTGGGTCCAATACGAGCAGTACGTC.

In this sample, this clonotype turned up many times. The rearrangement uses TRBV29-1 and TRBJ2-7; maybe TRBD1 (6 bases). This CDR3 is 13 amino acids long. Trimming pared 4 bases from V and 0 bases from J, leaving 10 bases between. CDR1 SQVTM and CDR2 ANQGSEA come from the germline V gene. The CDR3 spells CSVVQGSSYEQYF. CDR3 sequence (DNA): TGCAGCGTTGTCCAGGGGAGCTCCTACGAGCAGTACTTC.

This chain links TRBV7-9 with TRBJ2-1; 11 bases match TRBD1. The germline gives CDR1 SEHNR, CDR2 FQNEAQ (reference sequence). The trim removed 6 bases at V and 2 bases at J, leaving 3 bases unmatched. The CDR3 contains 15 residues. This CDR3 is CASSWGQGAYNEQFF. In nucleotides, the CDR3 is TGTGCCAGCAGTTGGGGACAGGGGGCCTACAATGAGCAGTTCTTC.

This clonotype occurred many times. The gene calls are TRBV29-1 and TRBJ2-2, with no clear D. The CDR3 length is 14 residues. Trimming removed 0 bases from V and 3 bases from J, with 8 bases in between. Germline values: CDR1 SQVTM, CDR2 ANQGSEA. The DNA of the CDR3 is TGCAGCGTTGAAGATTCAGGTTACACCGGGGAGCTGTTTTTT. Translated: CSVEDSGYTGELFF.

This clonotype was seen many times. The CDR3, as DNA: TGTGCCAGCAGTGAGCCAGACAGGGGGCGAGATGAAAAACTGTTTTTT. This encodes CASSEPDRGRDEKLFF. The chain links TRBV6-1 to TRBJ1-4, with 10 bases fitting TRBD1. The trim removed 3 bases at V and 6 bases at J, leaving 7 bases unmatched. Germline CDR1 is MNHNS and CDR2 is SASEGT. The CDR3 has 16 amino acids.

CDR3: CSARPPRGLSYEQYF. The DNA for the CDR3 is TGCAGTGCTAGACCCCCTCGGGGCCTCTCCTACGAGCAGTACTTC. J is TRBJ2-7 and V is TRBV20-1; D possibly matches TRBD1 or TRBD2 (5 bases each). V lost 2 bases and J 0 bases, leaving 14 bases between the germline ends. Germline assignment: CDR1 DFQATT and CDR2 SNEGSKA (reference sequence). The CDR3 contains 15 residues.

This clonotype was recorded many times. V usage is TRBV20-1 and J usage is TRBJ2-1; the match to TRBD1 covers 8 bases. V trimming: 2 bases; J trimming: 4 bases; junction bases outside the gene matches: 7. CDR1 and CDR2 (germline): DFQATT, SNEGSKA (reference sequence). The CDR3 consists of 15 residues. CDR3 sequence reads: CSARSPGQAYNEQFF. The CDR3, as DNA: TGCAGTGCTAGATCACCGGGACAGGCATACAATGAGCAGTTCTTC.

At least ten counts were recorded for this clonotype. This rearrangement joins TRBV20-1 to TRBJ2-2; possible D gene TRBD1, 6 bases. The CDR3 has 15 residues. Germline V gives CDR1 DFQATT, CDR2 SNEGSKA (reference sequence). V lost 3 bases, J lost 1 base, and 12 bases lay in between. CDR3 protein: CSASGGGVNTGELFF. The CDR3 DNA reads TGCAGTGCTAGTGGTGGGGGCGTGAACACCGGGGAGCTGTTTTTT.

This chain joins TRBV12-3 or TRBV12-4 and TRBJ2-5, with 12 nucleotides matching TRBD2. The CDR3 spans 18 residues. CDR3 in amino acids: CTCSLTSGGRREEETQYF. CDR3 nucleotide sequence: TGTACCTGCAGTTTAACTAGCGGGGGGAGAAGGGAGGAAGAGACCCAGTACTTC.

This clonotype has only a few counts. The J gene is TRBJ1-1, the V gene TRBV5-1; D is undetermined. There are 13 residues in the CDR3. The germline V and J ends were trimmed by 4 bases and 4 bases, with 11 bases remaining between them. From germline, CDR1 is SGHRS and CDR2 YFSETQ. CDR3 nucleotides: TGCGCCAGCAGCCCGCCGATGGGCACTGAAGCTTTCTTT. Translated: CASSPPMGTEAFF. Full variable domain (rest looked up from reference TRBV5-1 and TRBJ1-1): KAGVTQTPRYLIKTRGQQVTLSCSPISGHRSVSWYQQTPGQGLQFLFEYFSETQRNKGNFPGRFSGRQFSNSRSEMNVSTLELGDSALYLCASSPPMGTEAFFGQGTRLTVV.

This clonotype has ten or more counts. The rearrangement uses TRBV4-2 and TRBJ1-5, with D unresolved. Deletions cut 0 bases from V and 7 bases from J, with 13 bases between. There are 15 residues in the CDR3. Germline V gives CDR1 LGHNA, CDR2 YNFKEQ. The DNA of the CDR3 is TGTGCCAGCAGCCAAGAATTCCAGGCCGGGCAGCCCCAGCATTTT. Protein sequence: CASSQEFQAGQPQHF.